One and the same sample provided the 3 T cell receptor beta chains below, sequenced in a study of blood T cell repertoires in COVID-19 (TCRdb year 2020). Preparation of the library involved the immunoSEQ multiplex PCR assay. Entries here come from immuneACCESS through TCRdb and include only in-frame sequences with V and J called. Some clones fail to appear in such tables; in the studies checked, an unresolved V gene covers under half of the shortfall, and the cause of the remainder is unknown. For this sample the table gives over 350,000 clones, of which about 89% were detected only once. Jointly, the top ten make up about 0.78% of the sample. The sequenced sample consisted of PBMCs or T cells enriched from blood (not recorded which). The source is a woman between 40 and 55 years old who had been exposed to COVID-19.

This rearrangement joins TRBV19 to TRBJ1-3; perhaps TRBD1 as D (5 bases). Germline CDR1 LNHDA, CDR2 SQIVND (reference sequence). This CDR3 contains 14 residues. Trimming removed 7 bases at V and 2 bases at J, with 12 bases between. CDR3 nucleotide sequence: TGTGCCAGTACGGCGGGGGTGGCTGGAAACACCATATATTTT. Residues: CASTAGVAGNTIYF.

The J gene is TRBJ1-1, the V gene TRBV30; D is ambiguous. Germline lookup yields CDR1 GTSNPN and CDR2 SVGIG (reference sequence). This CDR3 has 15 residues. The V and J ends lost 1 base and 0 bases respectively, with 12 bases between them. CDR3 sequence: CAWSDSPTMNTEAFF. DNA for the CDR3: TGTGCCTGGAGTGACTCGCCAACCATGAACACTGAAGCTTTCTTT.

The chain joins TRBV5-1 to TRBJ1-5; 9 bases match TRBD1. Germline V gives CDR1 SGHRS, CDR2 YFSETQ. Trimming at V came to 0 bases and at J to 4 bases, leaving 5 bases not matched to a gene. CDR3 size: 16 residues. CDR3 in DNA: TGCGCCAGCAGCTTGGCCCCCGGGACAGGGAATCAGCCCCAGCATTTT. This gives the protein CASSLAPGTGNQPQHF. The variable domain in full, with the rest retrieved from reference TRBV5-1 and TRBJ1-5, is KAGVTQTPRYLIKTRGQQVTLSCSPISGHRSVSWYQQTPGQGLQFLFEYFSETQRNKGNFPGRFSGRQFSNSRSEMNVSTLELGDSALYLCASSLAPGTGNQPQHFGDGTRLSIL.